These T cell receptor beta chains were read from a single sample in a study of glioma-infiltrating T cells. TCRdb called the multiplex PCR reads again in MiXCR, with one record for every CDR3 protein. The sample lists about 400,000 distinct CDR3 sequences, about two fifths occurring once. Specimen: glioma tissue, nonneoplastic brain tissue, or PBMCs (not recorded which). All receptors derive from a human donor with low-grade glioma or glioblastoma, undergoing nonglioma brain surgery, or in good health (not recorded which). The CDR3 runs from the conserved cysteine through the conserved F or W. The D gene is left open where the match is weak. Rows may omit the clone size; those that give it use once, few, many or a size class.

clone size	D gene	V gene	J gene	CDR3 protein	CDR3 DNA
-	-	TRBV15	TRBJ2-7	CATSRDPPRGFHITFFEQYF	TGTGCCACCAGCAGAGATCCCCCCCGGGGGTTTCACATAACCTTCTTCGAGCAGTACTTC
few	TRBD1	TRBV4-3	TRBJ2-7	CASSQADRGVLYEQYF	TGCGCCAGCAGCCAAGCAGACAGGGGTGTCCTCTACGAGCAGTACTTC
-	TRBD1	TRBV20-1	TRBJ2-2	CSGSGGGTGELFF	TGCAGTGGTTCAGGGGGCGGCACCGGGGAGCTGTTTTTT
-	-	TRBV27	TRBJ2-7	CASSFFGEHYF	TGTGCCAGCAGTTTTTTCGGGGAGCATTACTTC
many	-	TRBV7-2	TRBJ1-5	CASTPGGAQAIEQPQHF	TGTGCCAGCACCCCGGGGGGTGCGCAGGCAATTGAACAGCCCCAGCATTTT
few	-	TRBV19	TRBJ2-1	CASSPHQSSYNEQFF	TGTGCCAGTAGCCCTCACCAGAGCTCCTACAATGAGCAGTTCTTC
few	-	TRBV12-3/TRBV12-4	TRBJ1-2	CASSPIGLRGYTF	TGTGCCAGCAGTCCCATAGGGTTAAGGGGCTACACCTTC
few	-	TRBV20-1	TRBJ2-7	CSARLTRSSSYEQYF	TGCAGTGCGCGCCTAACTAGAAGTTCCTCCTACGAGCAGTACTTC
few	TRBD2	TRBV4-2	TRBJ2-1	CASSYSGVSYNEQFF	TGTGCCAGCAGCTATAGCGGGGTTTCCTACAATGAGCAGTTCTTC
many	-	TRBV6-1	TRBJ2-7	CASSGLGEGYEQYF	TGTGCCAGCAGCGGGTTAGGAGAGGGCTACGAGCAGTACTTC
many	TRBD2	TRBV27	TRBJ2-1	CASSLLSFGGLGNEQFF	TGTGCCAGCAGTTTATTGAGTTTCGGGGGGTTAGGCAATGAGCAGTTCTTC
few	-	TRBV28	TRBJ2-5	CASSFDTGRETQYF	TGTGCCAGCAGTTTTGATACGGGTCGGGAGACCCAGTACTTC
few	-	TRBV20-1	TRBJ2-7	CSARYTGFSYEQYF	TGCAGTGCTAGATATACAGGGTTCTCCTACGAGCAGTACTTC
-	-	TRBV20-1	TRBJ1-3	CSAATGFVNTIYF	TGCAGTGCTGCCACAGGGTTTGTAAACACCATATACTTT
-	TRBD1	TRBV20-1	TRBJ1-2	CSARDMGQGTNYGYTF	TGCAGTGCTAGAGATATGGGACAGGGGACTAACTATGGCTACACCTTC
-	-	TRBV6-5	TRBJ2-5	CASSHSGLQETQYF	TGTGCCAGCAGTCACAGTGGACTTCAAGAGACCCAGTACTTC
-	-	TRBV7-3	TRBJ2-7	CASSPMGGAGYERYF	TGTGCCAGCAGCCCCATGGGGGGAGCGGGCTACGAGCGGTACTTC
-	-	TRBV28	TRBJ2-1	CASSLVGDYNEQFF	TGTGCCAGCAGTTTGGTGGGGGACTACAATGAGCAGTTCTTC
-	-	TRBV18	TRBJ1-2	CASSPISGASGDYTF	TGTGCCAGCTCACCTATCTCGGGTGCGAGTGGGGACTACACCTTC
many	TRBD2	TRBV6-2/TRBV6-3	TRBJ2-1	CASSYGGRNNEQFF	TGTGCCAGCAGTTACGGCGGGAGAAACAATGAGCAGTTCTTC
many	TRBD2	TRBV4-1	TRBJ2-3	CASSQDIAGGRLDTQYF	TGCGCCAGCAGCCAAGATATTGCGGGAGGGAGGTTAGATACGCAGTATTTT
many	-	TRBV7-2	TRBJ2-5	CASSPQRETQYF	TGTGCCAGCAGCCCACAACGGGAGACCCAGTACTTC
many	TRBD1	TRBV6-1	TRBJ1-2	CASTSTGGQYGYTF	TGTGCCAGCACTTCTACAGGGGGACAGTATGGCTACACCTTC
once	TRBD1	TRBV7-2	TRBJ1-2	CVSSLTGGGYGYTF	TGTGTTAGCAGTCTGACAGGGGGCGGCTATGGCTACACCTTC
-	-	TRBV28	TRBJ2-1	CASPPIGAPSSYNEQFF	TGTGCCAGCCCTCCAATCGGCGCCCCGAGCTCCTACAATGAGCAGTTCTTC
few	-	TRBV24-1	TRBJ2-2	CATSDWSNTGELFF	TGTGCCACCAGTGATTGGTCGAACACCGGGGAGCTGTTTTTT
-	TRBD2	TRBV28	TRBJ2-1	CASSQGLAGDSYNEQFF	TGTGCCAGCAGTCAAGGACTAGCGGGCGACTCCTACAATGAGCAGTTCTTC
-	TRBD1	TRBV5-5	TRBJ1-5	CASSLETGAQPQHF	TGTGCCAGCAGCTTAGAAACAGGGGCTCAGCCCCAGCATTTT
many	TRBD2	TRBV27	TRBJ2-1	CASSFGGIVGNEQFF	TGTGCCAGCAGTTTCGGGGGGATAGTTGGCAATGAGCAGTTCTTC
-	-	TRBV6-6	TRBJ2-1	CASSYSAGTTYNEQFF	TGTGCCAGCAGTTACTCTGCGGGTACCACCTACAATGAGCAGTTCTTC
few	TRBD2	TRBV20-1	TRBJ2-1	CSAPPPPGLAVFYNEQFF	TGCAGTGCCCCACCACCCCCGGGACTAGCGGTTTTTTACAATGAGCAGTTCTTC
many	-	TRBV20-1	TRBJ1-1	CSARGPLNTEAFF	TGCAGTGCTAGAGGCCCGCTGAACACTGAAGCTTTCTTT
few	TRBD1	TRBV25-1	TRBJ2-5	CASRTQGRETQYF	TGTGCCAGCAGAACACAGGGGCGGGAGACCCAGTACTTC
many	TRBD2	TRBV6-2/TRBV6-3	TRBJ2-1	CASSYRPASGRNNEQFF	TGTGCCAGCAGTTACCGCCCGGCTAGCGGGAGAAACAATGAGCAGTTCTTC
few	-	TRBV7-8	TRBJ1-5	CASTYGALGDNQPQHF	TGTGCCAGCACCTATGGGGCCCTAGGAGACAATCAGCCCCAGCATTTT
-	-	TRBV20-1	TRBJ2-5	CSPRASGTQYF	TGCAGTCCCCGAGCCTCTGGGACCCAGTACTTC
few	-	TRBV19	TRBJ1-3	CASSPRLNSGNTIYF	TGTGCCAGTAGTCCCCGACTGAACTCTGGAAACACCATATATTTT
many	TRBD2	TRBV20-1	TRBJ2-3	CSAWREGRADTQYF	TGCAGTGCCTGGCGGGAGGGCCGGGCAGATACGCAGTATTTT
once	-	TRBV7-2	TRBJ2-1	CASSSGASGYYNEQFF	TGTGCCAGCAGCTCAGGGGCTAGCGGATACTACAATGAGCAGTTCTTC
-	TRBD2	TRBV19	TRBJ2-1	CASSIVLAGDRNEQFF	TGTGCCAGTAGTATAGTGCTAGCGGGAGATCGCAATGAGCAGTTCTTC
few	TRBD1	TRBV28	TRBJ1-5	CASKAGQGRQPQHF	TGTGCCAGCAAGGCCGGACAGGGGAGACAGCCCCAGCATTTT
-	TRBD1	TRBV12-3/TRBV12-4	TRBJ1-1	CASTVTGATEAFF	TGTGCCAGCACCGTGACAGGGGCTACTGAAGCTTTCTTT
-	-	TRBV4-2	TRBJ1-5	CASSPGQSKVNQPRHF	TGTGCCAGCAGCCCCGGACAGTCGAAGGTCAATCAGCCCCGGCATTTT
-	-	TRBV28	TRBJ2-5	CASGQPQETQYF	TGTGCCAGTGGACAGCCCCAAGAGACCCAGTACTTC
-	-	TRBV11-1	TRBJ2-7	CASSSRVLGHEQYF	TGTGCCAGCAGCTCAAGGGTGCTCGGGCACGAGCAGTACTTC
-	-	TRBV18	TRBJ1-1	CASSPLSGAGGTEAFF	TGTGCCAGCTCACCCCTTTCCGGGGCCGGGGGCACTGAAGCTTTCTTT